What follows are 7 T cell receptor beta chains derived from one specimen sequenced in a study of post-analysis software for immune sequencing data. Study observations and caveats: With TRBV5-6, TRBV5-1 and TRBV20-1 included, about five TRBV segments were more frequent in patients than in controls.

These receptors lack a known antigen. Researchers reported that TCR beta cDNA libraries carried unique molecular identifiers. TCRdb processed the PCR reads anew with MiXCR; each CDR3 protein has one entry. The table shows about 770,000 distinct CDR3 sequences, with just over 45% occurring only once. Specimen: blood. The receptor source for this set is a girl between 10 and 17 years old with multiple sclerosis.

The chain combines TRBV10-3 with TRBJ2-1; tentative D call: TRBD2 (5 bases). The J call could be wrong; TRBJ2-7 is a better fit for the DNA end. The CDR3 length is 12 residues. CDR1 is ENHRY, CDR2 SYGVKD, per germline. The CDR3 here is CACLGSNNEQYF. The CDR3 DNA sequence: TGTGCCTGTCTAGGGAGCAACAATGAGCAGTACTTC.

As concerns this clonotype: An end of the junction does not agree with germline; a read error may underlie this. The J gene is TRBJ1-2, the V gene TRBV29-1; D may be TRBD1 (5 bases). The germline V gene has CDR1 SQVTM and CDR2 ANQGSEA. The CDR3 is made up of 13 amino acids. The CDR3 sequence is CGVGPSGSFGYTF. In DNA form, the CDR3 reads TGCGGCGTCGGCCCTTCAGGGAGCTTTGGCTACACCTTC.

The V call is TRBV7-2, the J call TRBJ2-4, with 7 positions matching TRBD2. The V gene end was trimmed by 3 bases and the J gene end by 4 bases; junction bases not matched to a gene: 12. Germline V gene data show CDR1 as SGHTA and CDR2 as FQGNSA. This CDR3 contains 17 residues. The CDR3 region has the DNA TGTGCCAGCAGCTTCCCCCGGGAGGACCGTCAAAAAAACATTCAGTACTTC. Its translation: CASSFPREDRQKNIQYF.

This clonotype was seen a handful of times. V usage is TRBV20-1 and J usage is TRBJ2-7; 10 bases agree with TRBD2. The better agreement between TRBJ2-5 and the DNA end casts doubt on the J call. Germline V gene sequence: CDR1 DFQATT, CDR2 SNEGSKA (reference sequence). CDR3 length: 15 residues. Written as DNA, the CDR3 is TGCAGTGCCCCACCCGGGACTAGCGCCAGTGCGACCCAGTACTTC. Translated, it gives CSAPPGTSASATQYF.

CDR3 DNA: TGTGCCAGCAGCAGCCTAGCGGATACGCAGTATTTT. Its protein is CASSSLADTQYF. The chain joins TRBV12-3 or TRBV12-4 to TRBJ2-3; tentative D call: TRBD2 (6 bases). Deletions cut 6 bases from V and 6 bases from J, with 10 bases between. The CDR3 loop spans 12 amino acids.

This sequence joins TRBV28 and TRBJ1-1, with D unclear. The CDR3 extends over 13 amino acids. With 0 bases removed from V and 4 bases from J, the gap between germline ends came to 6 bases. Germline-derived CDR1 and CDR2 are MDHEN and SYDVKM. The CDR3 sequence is CASSLWGRTEAFF. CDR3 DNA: TGTGCCAGCAGTTTATGGGGTCGCACTGAAGCTTTCTTT.

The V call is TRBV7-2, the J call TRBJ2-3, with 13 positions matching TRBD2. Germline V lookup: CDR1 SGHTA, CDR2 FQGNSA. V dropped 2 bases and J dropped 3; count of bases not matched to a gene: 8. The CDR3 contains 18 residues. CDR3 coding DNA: TGTGCCAGCAGCTTAAGTCTGGGACTAGCGGGATATACAGATACGCAGTATTTT. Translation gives CASSLSLGLAGYTDTQYF.